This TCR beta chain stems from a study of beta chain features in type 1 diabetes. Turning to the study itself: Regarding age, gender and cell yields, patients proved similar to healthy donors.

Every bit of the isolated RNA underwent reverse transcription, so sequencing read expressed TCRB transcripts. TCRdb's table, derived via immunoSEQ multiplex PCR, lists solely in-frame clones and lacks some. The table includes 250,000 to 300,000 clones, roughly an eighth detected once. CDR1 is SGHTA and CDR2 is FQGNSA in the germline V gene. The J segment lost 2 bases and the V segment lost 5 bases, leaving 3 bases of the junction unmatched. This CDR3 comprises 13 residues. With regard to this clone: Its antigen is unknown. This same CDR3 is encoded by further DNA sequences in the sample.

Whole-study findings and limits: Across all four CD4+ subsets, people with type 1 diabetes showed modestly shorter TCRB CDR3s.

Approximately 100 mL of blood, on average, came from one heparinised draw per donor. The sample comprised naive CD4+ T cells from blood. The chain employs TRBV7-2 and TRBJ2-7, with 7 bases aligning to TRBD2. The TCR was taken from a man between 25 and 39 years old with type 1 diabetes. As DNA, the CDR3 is TGTGCCAGCAGCCTAGGACTAGCCTACGAGCAGTACTTC. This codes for CASSLGLAYEQYF.